The subject of this entry is one T cell receptor (beta chain). The antigen it binds to is not known. The sample holds no much larger clone one base away, and base qualities are not on file. This record comes from a study of blood T cell repertoires in COVID-19 (dated by TCRdb to 2018 to 2021). For the study in its entirety: Samples from collaborators originated in the United States, Italy and Spain and spanned both the acute and convalescent phases of COVID-19. The material from the prospective study consisted of cDNA or gDNA derived from T cells, B-cell-depleted T cells, or PBMCs. Subjects who had been exposed to COVID-19, were actively infected with it, or had recovered from it provided the deeply sampled blood TCRbeta repertoires that made up the dataset. The repertoires were made available in a free public database intended to serve as a resource for research on the immune response to SARS-CoV-2. The samples were drawn from two sources: the first 160 participants of the ongoing ImmuneRACE study, and 1,254 subjects contributed by 6 global collaborators. Nearly every sample came with metadata listing a de-identified subject ID, COVID-19 status, age in years and sex. Where available, HLA class I and class II types were taken from metadata supplied by the sample provider and were not determined by assay-based typing.

CDR1 and CDR2, looked up from the germline V gene, are KGHSH and LQKENI. The CDR3 contains 17 residues, cysteine and phenylalanine counted. Only the CDR3 part of the read is kept: 51 bases, read in frame from the first base. Relative to germline, V is 3 bases shorter and J is 5 bases shorter, with 22 bases between their ends. The immunoSEQ Assay, a bias-controlled multiplex PCR, was used to amplify TCRbeta CDR3 regions from genomic DNA. In the authors' own workflow: Nucleated cell counts per sample were estimated from amplification of reference gene primers within the assay. To quantify the absolute abundance of each unique TCRbeta CDR3 rearrangement, sequence reads were collapsed and filtered. For each sample, productive Simpson clonality was calculated by taking the square root of Simpson's diversity index across productive rearrangements. Not all clones reach the TCRdb copy of this immuneACCESS table, which keeps in-frame sequences only. Checked studies attribute under half of the gap to unresolved V genes and leave the rest unexplained. For V, J and clone size, that table is used; D and trimming come from the DNA. The sample data list about 77,000 clones, and 80% of these were observed just once. The ten largest account for under 5.5% of the sample.

Each collaborating institution followed its own protocols to collect whole blood in K2EDTA tubes. For TCRbeta analysis, collaborators shipped samples as frozen whole blood, isolated PBMCs, or DNA extracted from either of those sample types. Overall study results and their limits: How much clinical and demographic metadata was included differed by source and by participant, and the metadata was provided uncurated.

The specimen sequenced was peripheral blood. This clonotype originated in a woman in her 70s with acute or convalescent COVID-19. The chain links TRBV18 with TRBJ1-2; the D gene is perhaps TRBD1, from 5 matching bases. The DNA sequence reads TGTGCCAGCTCACCGGATAGAGCTGGGGCCCCCACTTATGGCTACACCTTC. The translation is CASSPDRAGAPTYGYTF.